The 15 T cell receptor beta chains in this list originate from one sample, sequenced in a study of vaccination and CD4 T cells after COVID-19. Treatment reported: approximately 11-day PBMC culture with coronavirus spike peptide pools or control peptides (ViraFEST assay). Sequencing of the DNA from cultured CD4+ T cells was carried out with the Oncomine TCR Beta short-read assay. TCRdb redid the calling of the PCR reads with MiXCR, one entry per CDR3 protein. The sample comprises around 12,000 distinct CDR3 sequences, around 45% of which are singletons, and under 25% rests with the top ten. No cognate antigen is known for these TCRs. This specimen consisted of cultured CD4+ T cells from blood, obtained after SARS-CoV-2 vaccination. These receptors were collected from a human donor with COVID-19.

The chain has TRBV21-1 and TRBJ2-6; the table assigns TRBD1, which was not confirmed against the DNA. TRBV21-1 is tagged as a pseudogene. This CDR3 contains 17 residues. The CDR3 loop is CASSRAGGDSGANVLTF. CDR3 nucleotides: TGTGCCAGCAGCAGAGCGGGGGGAGACTCTGGGGCCAACGTCCTGACTTTC.

The rearrangement joins TRBV6-1 to TRBJ1-1; weak D call: TRBD1 (5 bases). V was cut by 8 bases and J by 3 bases, with 7 bases left in between. The CDR3 contains 11 residues. The germline V gene encodes CDR1 MNHNS and CDR2 SASEGT. The CDR3 DNA reads TGTGCCAGCGTCAGGGACACTGAAGCTTTCTTT. This gives the protein CASVRDTEAFF.

This clonotype was counted only a few times. This chain uses TRBV6-2 or TRBV6-3 with TRBJ1-6; D unresolved. V was trimmed by 5 bases and J by 6 bases, leaving 20 bases between them. The CDR3 is made up of 17 amino acids. CDR1 MNHEY and CDR2 SVGEGT come from the germline V gene. CDR3 sequence (DNA): TGTGCCAGCAGTGATCCCGCCAGCAGAGAAAGTAATTCACCCCTCCACTTT. Translating it yields CASSDPASRESNSPLHF.

This chain connects TRBV6-5 to TRBJ2-7, with no clear D. CDR1 and CDR2 from the germline V gene are MNHEY and SVGAGI. Trimming shortened V by 4 bases and J by 3 bases, and 4 bases separated the two germline ends. The CDR3 extends over 11 amino acids. CDR3 sequence reads: CASSSIYEQYF. CDR3 bases: TGTGCCAGCAGTTCAATCTACGAGCAGTACTTC.

The chain links TRBV7-2 to TRBJ2-7, with 8 positions matching TRBD2. The CDR3 is made up of 15 amino acids. The germline gives CDR1 SGHTA, CDR2 FQGNSA. V shed 5 bases and J 4 bases; nucleotides not matched to a gene: 10. The CDR3 region is CASSPDSGGGYEQYF. CDR3 DNA: TGTGCCAGCAGCCCTGACAGCGGGGGTGGGTACGAGCAGTACTTC.

This clonotype turned up a few times. This chain uses TRBV7-3 with TRBJ2-2; no clear D. This CDR3 has 14 amino acids. Germline CDR1 SGHTA, CDR2 FQGTGA. V lost 6 bases and J 2 bases, leaving 10 bases between the germline ends. The CDR3 region has the DNA TGTGCCAGCAGTCCAAACGGAAACACCGGGGAGCTGTTTTTT. Translation gives CASSPNGNTGELFF.

V and J are TRBV6-1 and TRBJ1-6; no clear D gene. V lost 6 bases and J 5 bases, leaving 5 bases between the germline ends. Per the germline V gene, CDR1 is MNHNS and CDR2 is SASEGT. The CDR3 is made up of 12 amino acids. As DNA, the CDR3 is TGTGCCAGCAGGGCAGATAATTCACCCCTCCACTTT. Its translation is CASRADNSPLHF.

This clonotype was seen more than once but under ten times. The chain joins TRBV18 to TRBJ2-3; D call uncertain. This CDR3 has 12 residues. Trimming took 5 bases from V and 4 from J, leaving 7 bases between them. Germline V gives CDR1 KGHSH, CDR2 LQKENI. The CDR3 bases are TGTGCCAGCTCAGGGTCAGCAGATACGCAGTATTTT. It translates to CASSGSADTQYF. Full variable domain (remainder filled in from reference TRBV18 and TRBJ2-3): NAGVMQNPRHLVRRRGQEARLRCSPMKGHSHVYWYRQLPEEGLKFMVYLQKENIIDESGMPKERFSAEFPKEGPSILRIQQVVRGDSAAYFCASSGSADTQYFGPGTRLTVL.

This clonotype was detected a few times. The chain links TRBV7-2 to TRBJ2-5; TRBD2 matches at 8 bases. The CDR3 contains 14 residues. Germline CDR1 and CDR2: SGHTA and FQGNSA. V lost 0 bases to trimming and J lost 3 bases; unmatched junction nucleotides: 0. In DNA form, the CDR3 reads TGTGCCAGCAGCTTAGCAGCGGGGGAAGAGACCCAGTACTTC. It encodes CASSLAAGEETQYF.

J is TRBJ1-1 and V is TRBV11-3; 8 bases line up with TRBD1. Germline CDR1 is SGHNT and CDR2 is YENEEA. This CDR3 is 14 amino acids long. V shed 2 bases and J 1 base; nucleotides not matched to a gene: 0. This CDR3 reads CASSLQGANTEAFF. The CDR3 region has the DNA TGTGCCAGCAGCTTACAGGGGGCGAACACTGAAGCTTTCTTT.

This clonotype was seen a single time. This chain connects TRBV6-4 to TRBJ2-7; no clear D. V dropped 7 bases and J dropped 1 base, with 2 bases sitting between them. Germline lookup yields CDR1 MRHNA and CDR2 SNTAGT. The CDR3 is 10 amino acids. CDR3 protein: CASTSYEQYF. CDR3 DNA: TGTGCCAGCACATCCTACGAGCAGTACTTC.

This chain joins TRBV6-4 and TRBJ1-5; a possible D gene is TRBD1 (5 bases). The CDR3 runs to 14 residues. Trimming took 7 bases from V and 6 from J, leaving 16 bases between them. Looked up from germline, CDR1 is MRHNA and CDR2 is SNTAGT. The chain's CDR3 is CASTTRGLGQPQHF. The CDR3 coding sequence is TGTGCCAGCACCACACGGGGGTTGGGTCAGCCCCAGCATTTT.

There are a few counts of this clonotype. For the CDR3, the DNA is TGTGCCTGGGACAGAAACACTGAAGCTTTCTTT. This translates into CAWDRNTEAFF. The rearrangement joins TRBV30 to TRBJ1-1, with a tentative D call TRBD1 (5 bases). The CDR3 loop spans 11 amino acids. Trimming took off 5 bases at V and 2 bases at J, with 6 bases between the two ends. Germline assignment: CDR1 GTSNPN and CDR2 SVGIG (reference sequence).

This rearrangement joins TRBV6-1 to TRBJ2-2; tentative D call: TRBD2 (7 bases). V gave up 5 bases and J gave up 1 base, with 17 bases separating them. The CDR3 consists of 17 residues. The germline gives CDR1 MNHNS, CDR2 SASEGT. The CDR3 region is CASSRGGGQLNTGELFF. As DNA, the CDR3 is TGTGCCAGCAGTAGGGGGGGAGGGCAGTTGAACACCGGGGAGCTGTTTTTT.

The gene calls are TRBV7-9 and TRBJ2-1, with TRBD1 identical over 9 bases. CDR3 length: 14 amino acids. Germline CDR1 reads SEHNR; CDR2 reads FQNEAQ (reference sequence). The trim removed 5 bases at V and 4 bases at J, leaving 3 bases unmatched. CDR3 nucleotides: TGTGCCAGCAGCCCGGGACAGGGTTACAATGAGCAGTTCTTC. Translation gives CASSPGQGYNEQFF.